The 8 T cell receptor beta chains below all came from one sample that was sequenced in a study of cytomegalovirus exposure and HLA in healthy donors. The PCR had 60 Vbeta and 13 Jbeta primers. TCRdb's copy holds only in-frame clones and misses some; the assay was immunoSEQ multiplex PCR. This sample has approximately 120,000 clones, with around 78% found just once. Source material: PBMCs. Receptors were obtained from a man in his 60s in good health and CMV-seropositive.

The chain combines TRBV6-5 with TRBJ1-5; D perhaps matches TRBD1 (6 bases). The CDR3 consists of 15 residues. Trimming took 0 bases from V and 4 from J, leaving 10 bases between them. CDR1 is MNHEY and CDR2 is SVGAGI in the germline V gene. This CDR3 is CASSYSGAANQPQHF. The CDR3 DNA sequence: TGTGCCAGCAGTTACTCGGGGGCGGCAAATCAGCCCCAGCATTTT.

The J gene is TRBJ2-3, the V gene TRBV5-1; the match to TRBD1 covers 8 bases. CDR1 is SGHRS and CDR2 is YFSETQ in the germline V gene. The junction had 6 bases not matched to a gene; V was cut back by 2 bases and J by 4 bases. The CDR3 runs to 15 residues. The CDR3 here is CASSFAGGDADTQYF. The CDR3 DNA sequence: TGCGCCAGCAGCTTCGCAGGGGGCGACGCAGATACGCAGTATTTT. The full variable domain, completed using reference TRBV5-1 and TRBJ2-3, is KAGVTQTPRYLIKTRGQQVTLSCSPISGHRSVSWYQQTPGQGLQFLFEYFSETQRNKGNFPGRFSGRQFSNSRSEMNVSTLELGDSALYLCASSFAGGDADTQYFGPGTRLTVL.

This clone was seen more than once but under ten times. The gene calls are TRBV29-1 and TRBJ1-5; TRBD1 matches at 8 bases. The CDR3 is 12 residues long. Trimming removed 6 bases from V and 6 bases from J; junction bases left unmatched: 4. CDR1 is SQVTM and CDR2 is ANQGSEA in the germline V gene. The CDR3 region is CSVGQGSQPQHF. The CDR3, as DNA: TGCAGCGTAGGACAGGGCAGTCAGCCCCAGCATTTT.

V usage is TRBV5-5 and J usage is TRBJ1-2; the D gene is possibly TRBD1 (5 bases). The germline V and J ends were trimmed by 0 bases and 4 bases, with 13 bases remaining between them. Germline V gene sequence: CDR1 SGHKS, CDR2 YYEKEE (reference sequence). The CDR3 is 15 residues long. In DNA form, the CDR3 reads TGTGCCAGCAGCTTGGACCCGGGTAGGGGCTATGGCTACACCTTC. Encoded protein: CASSLDPGRGYGYTF.

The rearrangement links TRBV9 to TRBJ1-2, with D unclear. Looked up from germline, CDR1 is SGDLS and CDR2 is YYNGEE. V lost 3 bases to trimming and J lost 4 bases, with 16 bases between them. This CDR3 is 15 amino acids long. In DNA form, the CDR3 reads TGTGCCAGCAGCGCGACCCACAGTCTCGCCTATGGCTACACCTTC. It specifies CASSATHSLAYGYTF.

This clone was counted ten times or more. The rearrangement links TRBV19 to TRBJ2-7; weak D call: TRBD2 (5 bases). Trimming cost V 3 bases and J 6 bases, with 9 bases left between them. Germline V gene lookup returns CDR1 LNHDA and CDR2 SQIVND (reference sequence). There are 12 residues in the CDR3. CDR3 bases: TGTGCCAGTAGTATCGGGGTAGGCGAGCAGTACTTC. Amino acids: CASSIGVGEQYF.

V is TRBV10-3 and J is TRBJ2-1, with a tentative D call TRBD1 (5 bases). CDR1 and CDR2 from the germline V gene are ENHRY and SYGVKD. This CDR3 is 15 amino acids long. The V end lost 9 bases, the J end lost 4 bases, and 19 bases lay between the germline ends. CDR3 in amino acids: CAISTQGLGYNEQFF. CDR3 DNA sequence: TGTGCCATAAGCACTCAGGGTTTGGGATACAATGAGCAGTTCTTC.

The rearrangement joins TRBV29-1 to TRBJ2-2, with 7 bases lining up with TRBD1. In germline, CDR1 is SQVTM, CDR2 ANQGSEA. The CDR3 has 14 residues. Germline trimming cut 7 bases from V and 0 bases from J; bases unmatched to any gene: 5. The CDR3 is CSALGTANTGELFF. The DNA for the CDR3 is TGCAGCGCCCTAGGGACAGCGAACACCGGGGAGCTGTTTTTT.